The 14 T cell receptor beta chains below were found in one sample sequenced in a study of CD8+ T cells in alopecia areata. Peripheral blood and lesional scalp punch biopsies came from alopecia areata patients. It was cDNA, reverse transcribed from extracted RNA, that served as the sequencing template. Some clones are missing from TCRdb's copy, which holds only in-frame ones; the method was immunoSEQ multiplex PCR. The table shows roughly 11,000 clones, with around 60% occurring only once. Source material: skin. These receptors all stem from a human donor with alopecia areata.

The chain links TRBV5-4 to TRBJ2-3, with 8 bases that match TRBD2. The CDR3 runs 17 residues. V trimming: 4 bases; J trimming: 6 bases; junction bases outside the gene matches: 16. From germline, CDR1 is SGHNT and CDR2 YYREEE (reference sequence). This CDR3 is CASSPGPEGAGVDTQYF. CDR3 bases: TGTGCCAGCAGCCCCGGTCCCGAAGGAGCGGGAGTCGATACGCAGTATTTT.

This chain joins TRBV6-6 and TRBJ1-1, with D possibly TRBD1 on 6 matching bases. The CDR3 is 14 residues long. Germline V lookup: CDR1 MNHNY, CDR2 SVGAGI (reference sequence). Trimming shortened V by 5 bases and J by 3 bases, and 13 bases separated the two germline ends. CDR3 amino acids: CASSPYRADTEAFF. The CDR3 DNA follows: TGTGCCAGCAGTCCATACAGGGCGGACACTGAAGCTTTCTTT.

The rearrangement links TRBV7-8 to TRBJ1-2, with D unclear. CDR1 and CDR2 from the germline V gene are SGHVS and FQNEAQ. Trimming removed 5 bases from V and 0 bases from J, with 13 bases in between. This CDR3 has 15 residues. CDR3 region: CASSDSGPSNYGYTF. The CDR3 DNA is TGTGCCAGCAGCGATAGCGGGCCTTCTAACTATGGCTACACCTTC. The variable domain in full, completed from reference TRBV7-8 and TRBJ1-2, reads GAGVSQSPRYKVAKRGQDVALRCDPISGHVSLFWYQQALGQGPEFLTYFQNEAQLDKSGLPSDRFFAERPEGSVSTLKIQRTQQEDSAVYLCASSDSGPSNYGYTFGSGTRLTVV.

The rearrangement uses TRBV27 and TRBJ1-2, with D possibly being TRBD1 (5 bases). V was shortened by 2 bases and J by 4 bases, with 8 bases between the two germline ends. The length of the CDR3 is 13 residues. The germline CDR1 and CDR2 sequences are MNHEY and SMNVEV (reference sequence). The chain's CDR3 is CASSLTGRYGYTF. The DNA of the CDR3 is TGTGCCAGCAGTTTAACAGGCCGCTATGGCTACACCTTC.

This clone was seen only a few times. This rearrangement joins TRBV29-1 to TRBJ2-5; D remains ambiguous. Deletions cut 7 bases from V and 2 bases from J, with 11 bases between. The CDR3 length is 12 residues. CDR1 is SQVTM, CDR2 ANQGSEA, per germline. The CDR3 is CSASQVQETQYF. The CDR3 DNA is TGCAGCGCCTCGCAGGTTCAAGAGACCCAGTACTTC.

V and J are TRBV15 and TRBJ2-3, with D perhaps TRBD2 (7 bases). In germline, CDR1 is LNHNV, CDR2 YYDKDF (reference sequence). V lost 6 bases and J lost 2, with 12 bases in between. This CDR3 comprises 14 residues. CDR3 amino acids: CATRGGAHTDTQYF. CDR3 nucleotide sequence: TGTGCCACCAGAGGGGGGGCCCACACAGATACGCAGTATTTT. The whole variable domain, filled in from reference TRBV15 and TRBJ2-3, reads DAMVIQNPRYQVTQFGKPVTLSCSQTLNHNVMYWYQQKSSQAPKLLFHYYDKDFNNEADTPDNFQSRRPNTSFCFLDIRSPGLGDTAMYLCATRGGAHTDTQYFGPGTRLTVL.

CDR3 DNA: TGTGCCAGCAGCCAAAAGGACTATTTATTATACGAGCAGTACTTC. It codes for CASSQKDYLLYEQYF. The chain combines TRBV5-6 with TRBJ2-7, with D tentatively TRBD2 (6 bases). Germline values: CDR1 SGHDT, CDR2 YYEEEE. CDR3 length: 15 residues. The ends were cut back, 4 bases at V and 4 bases at J, with 18 bases in the middle.

The chain joins TRBV5-6 to TRBJ2-7; D unclear. The CDR3 has 14 amino acids. Germline CDR1 is SGHDT and CDR2 is YYEEEE. V was pared by 4 bases and J by 4 bases, with 15 bases between. The CDR3 protein is CASSTHIGGYEQYF. The CDR3 DNA sequence: TGTGCCAGCAGCACCCACATAGGTGGGTACGAGCAGTACTTC.

The chain uses TRBV27 and TRBJ2-2; no reliable D call. The V end lost 8 bases, the J end lost 7 bases, and 11 bases lay between the germline ends. The CDR3 consists of 12 residues. The germline V gene encodes CDR1 MNHEY and CDR2 SMNVEV (reference sequence). As DNA, the CDR3 is TGTGCCAGCTTACCGGTCGGCGGGGAGCTGTTTTTT. Its protein is CASLPVGGELFF.

This chain connects TRBV10-3 to TRBJ1-2, with D possibly being TRBD1 (6 bases). This CDR3 spans 12 amino acids. V lost 5 bases, J lost 5 bases, and 9 bases lay in between. The germline V gene encodes CDR1 ENHRY and CDR2 SYGVKD. In DNA form, the CDR3 reads TGTGCCATCAGTCCGGACAGATATGGCTACACCTTC. Its protein is CAISPDRYGYTF.

The V gene is TRBV10-3, the J gene TRBJ2-1; D unresolved. CDR3 length equals 11 residues. Between the trimmed V and J ends, which lost 10 bases and 8 bases, there was a span of 12 bases. Germline assignment: CDR1 ENHRY and CDR2 SYGVKD. CDR3 DNA: TGTGCCACCTCCTTAAGCGATGAGCAGTTCTTC. The encoded protein is CATSLSDEQFF.

V usage is TRBV5-4 and J usage is TRBJ2-7; tentatively, D is TRBD2 (7 bases). In germline, CDR1 is SGHNT, CDR2 YYREEE (reference sequence). Trimming left V 6 bases short and J 10 bases short, with 29 bases between. The CDR3 is made up of 16 amino acids. The chain's CDR3 is CASTLKAGQGFAEQYF. Written as DNA, the CDR3 is TGTGCCAGCACCCTTAAAGCGGGACAAGGATTTGCGGAACAGTACTTC.

This clone was found once. This rearrangement joins TRBV27 to TRBJ1-2; D remains ambiguous. The CDR3 has 14 residues. CDR1 and CDR2 (germline): MNHEY, SMNVEV (reference sequence). Trimming removed 8 bases from V and 6 bases from J, with 19 bases in between. The CDR3 spells CASGEAGSPNGYTF. The DNA of the CDR3 is TGTGCCAGCGGGGAGGCAGGCAGCCCTAATGGCTACACCTTC.

The gene calls are TRBV19 and TRBJ1-2; D not resolved. The CDR3 totals 8 residues. In germline, CDR1 is LNHDA, CDR2 SQIVND (reference sequence). The CDR3 DNA reads as TGTGCAACGCTGGGCTACACCTTC. This sequence encodes CATLGYTF.